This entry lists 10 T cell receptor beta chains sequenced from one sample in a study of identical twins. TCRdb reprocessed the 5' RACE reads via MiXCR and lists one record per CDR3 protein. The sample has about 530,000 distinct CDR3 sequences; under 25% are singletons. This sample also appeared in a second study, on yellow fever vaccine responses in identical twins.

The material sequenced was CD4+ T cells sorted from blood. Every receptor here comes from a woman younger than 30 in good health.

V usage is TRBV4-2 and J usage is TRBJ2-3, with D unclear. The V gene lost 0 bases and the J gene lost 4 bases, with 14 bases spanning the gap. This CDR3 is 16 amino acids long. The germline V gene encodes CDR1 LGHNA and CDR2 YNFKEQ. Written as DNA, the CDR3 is TGTGCCAGCAGCCAAGATTTGGTCGTGGGCCCAGATACGCAGTATTTT. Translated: CASSQDLVVGPDTQYF.

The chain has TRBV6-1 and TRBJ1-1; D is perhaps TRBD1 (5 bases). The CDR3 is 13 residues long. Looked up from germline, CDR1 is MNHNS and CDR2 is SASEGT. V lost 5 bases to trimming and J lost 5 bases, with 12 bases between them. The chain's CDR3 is CASSRGRWTEAFF. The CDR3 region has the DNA TGTGCCAGCAGTCGGGGACGTTGGACTGAAGCTTTCTTT.

In DNA, the CDR3 is TGTGCCAGCAGGCCTCAGGGAACCATTCAGTACTTC. This codes for CASRPQGTIQYF. The chain combines TRBV12-3 or TRBV12-4 with TRBJ2-4; possibly TRBD1 for D (5 bases). The CDR3 runs 12 residues. Trimming took off 6 bases at V and 9 bases at J, with 12 bases between the two ends.

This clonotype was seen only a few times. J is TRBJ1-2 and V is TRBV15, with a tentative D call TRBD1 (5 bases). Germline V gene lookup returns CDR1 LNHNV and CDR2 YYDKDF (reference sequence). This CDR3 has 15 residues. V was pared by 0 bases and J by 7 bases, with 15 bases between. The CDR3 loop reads CATSREPGSSGGYTF. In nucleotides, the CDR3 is TGTGCCACCAGCAGAGAACCAGGGAGCAGTGGTGGCTACACCTTC.

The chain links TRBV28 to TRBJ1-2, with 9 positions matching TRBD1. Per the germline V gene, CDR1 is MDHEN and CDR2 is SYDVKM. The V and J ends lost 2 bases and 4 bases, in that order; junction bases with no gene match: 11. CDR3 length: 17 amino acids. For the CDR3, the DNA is TGTGCCAGCAGTTTAATCGGGACAGGGCTTGGTAGCTATGGCTACACCTTC. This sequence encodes CASSLIGTGLGSYGYTF.

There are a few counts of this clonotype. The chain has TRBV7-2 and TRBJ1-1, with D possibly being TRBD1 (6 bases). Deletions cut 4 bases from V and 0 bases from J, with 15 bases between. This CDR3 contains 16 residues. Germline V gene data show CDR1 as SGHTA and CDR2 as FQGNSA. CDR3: CASSSQGTGLNTEAFF. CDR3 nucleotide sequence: TGTGCCAGCAGCTCACAGGGTACTGGGCTGAACACTGAAGCTTTCTTT.

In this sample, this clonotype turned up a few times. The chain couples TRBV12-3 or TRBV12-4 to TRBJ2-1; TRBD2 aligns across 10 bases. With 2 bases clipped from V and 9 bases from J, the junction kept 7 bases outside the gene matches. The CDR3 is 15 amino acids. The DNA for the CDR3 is TGTGCCAGCAGTTTATACCTAGCGGGAGTACGTGAGCAGTTCTTC. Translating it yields CASSLYLAGVREQFF.

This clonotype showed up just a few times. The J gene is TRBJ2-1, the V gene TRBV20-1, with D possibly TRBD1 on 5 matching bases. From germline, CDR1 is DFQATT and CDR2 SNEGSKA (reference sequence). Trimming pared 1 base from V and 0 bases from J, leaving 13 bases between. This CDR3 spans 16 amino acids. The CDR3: CSARAARASSYNEQFF. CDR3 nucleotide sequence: TGCAGTGCTAGAGCCGCCAGGGCGAGCTCCTACAATGAGCAGTTCTTC.

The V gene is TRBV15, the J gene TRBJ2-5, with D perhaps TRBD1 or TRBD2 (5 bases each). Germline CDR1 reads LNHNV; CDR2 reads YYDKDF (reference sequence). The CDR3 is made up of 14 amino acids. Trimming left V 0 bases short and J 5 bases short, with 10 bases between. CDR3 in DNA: TGTGCCACCAGCAGAGATCCAGGGACGGAGACCCAGTACTTC. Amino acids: CATSRDPGTETQYF. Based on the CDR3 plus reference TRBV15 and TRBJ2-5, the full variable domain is DAMVIQNPRYQVTQFGKPVTLSCSQTLNHNVMYWYQQKSSQAPKLLFHYYDKDFNNEADTPDNFQSRRPNTSFCFLDIRSPGLGDTAMYLCATSRDPGTETQYFGPGTRLLVL.

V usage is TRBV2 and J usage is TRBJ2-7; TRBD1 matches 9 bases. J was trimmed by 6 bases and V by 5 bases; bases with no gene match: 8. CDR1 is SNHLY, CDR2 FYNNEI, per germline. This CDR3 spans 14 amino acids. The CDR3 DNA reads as TGTGCCAGCAGTCCCCGGGACAGGGTCGTCGAGCAGTACTTC. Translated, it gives CASSPRDRVVEQYF.